The rows below give T cell receptor beta chains drawn from one sample of a study of T cells after yellow fever vaccination. TCRdb passed the 5' RACE reads through MiXCR, listing each CDR3 protein once. The table includes just under 85,000 distinct CDR3 sequences, about an eighth detected once. This sample comprised CD8+ T cells not binding an NS4B(214-222) dextramer, sorted from PBMCs, obtained roughly 20 days after the first yellow fever vaccination. The receptor source for this set is a man between 18 and 29 years old who received the YFV17D yellow fever vaccine. The CDR3 runs from the conserved cysteine through the conserved F or W. D genes are given only for firm matches. Part of the rows lack a size; the others show once, few, many or a class for expanded clones.

TRBV6-1,TRBJ2-3,few,TRBD2,TGTGCCAGCAGTCTAGCGGGGGGCGTGTCAGATACGCAGTATTTT,CASSLAGGVSDTQYF
TRBV7-3,TRBJ2-2,few,.,TGTGCCAGCAGCCTATCCGCTAGTTTATGGGCGGTCAACACCGGGGAGCTGTTTTTT,CASSLSASLWAVNTGELFF
TRBV7-2,TRBJ1-1,.,.,TGTGCCAGCAGCTTAATGGTCCGCACTGAAGCTTTCTTT,CASSLMVRTEAFF
TRBV5-4,TRBJ2-5,few,.,TGTGCCAGCAGCGCGGCGGCCGTTCCAGAGACCCAGTACTTC,CASSAAAVPETQYF
TRBV3-1,TRBJ2-5,.,.,TGTGCCTTCCGGGGCCTAAAGCAAGAGACCCAGTACTTC,CAFRGLKQETQYF
TRBV28,TRBJ1-1,many,TRBD1,TGTGCCAGCAGTCCACGGACAGGGGTAGGAACTGAAGCTTTCTTT,CASSPRTGVGTEAFF
TRBV5-5,TRBJ2-1,many,.,TGTGCCAGCGAAAGAACTCGGAATGAGCAGTTCTTC,CASERTRNEQFF
TRBV4-1,TRBJ2-1,few,TRBD2,TGCGCCAGCAGCCAATCTCCCAGCGGGGGGGTCAATGAGCAGTTCTTC,CASSQSPSGGVNEQFF
TRBV12-3/TRBV12-4,TRBJ1-2,few,.,TGTGCCAGCAGTTTGAACGGGGCCGATGGCTACACCTTC,CASSLNGADGYTF
TRBV5-1,TRBJ2-1,few,.,TGCGCCAGCAGCTTGAAGTTTCCGGGGGCTGTTAATGAGCAGTTCTTC,CASSLKFPGAVNEQFF
TRBV3-1,TRBJ2-2,many,.,TGTGCCAGCAGCCAATACCCCCCCGGGGGGAACACCGGGGAGCTGTTTTTT,CASSQYPPGGNTGELFF
TRBV9,TRBJ2-3,.,.,TGTGCCAGCAGCGAAAGCACAGATACGCAGTATTTT,CASSESTDTQYF
TRBV7-6,TRBJ2-5,.,TRBD2,TGTGCCAGCAACCCCGGGACTAGGACGTGGCGGGAGACCCAGTACTTC,CASNPGTRTWRETQYF
TRBV25-1,TRBJ2-1,few,.,TGTGCCAGCTCCCTCCCTTTTAGTAATGAGCAGTTCTTC,CASSLPFSNEQFF
TRBV12-3/TRBV12-4,TRBJ2-3,.,TRBD2,TGTGCCAGCAGGCCCCTAGCGGGGGGGCTGTCGCAGTATTTT,CASRPLAGGLSQYF
TRBV7-9,TRBJ1-1,.,TRBD1,TGTGCCAGCAGCTCCACTAACCGGGACAGGGTGCGCACTGAAGCTTTCTTT,CASSSTNRDRVRTEAFF
TRBV29-1,TRBJ1-1,few,.,TGCAGCGTTGACAGTAGGTGTGCTTTCTTT,CSVDSRCAFF
TRBV11-1,TRBJ2-3,few,.,TGTGCCAGCAGCTTAGGAGGGGCCGTTAGCACAGATACGCAGTATTTT,CASSLGGAVSTDTQYF
TRBV28,TRBJ1-5,.,TRBD1,TGTGCCAGCAGTTTAATCTCGGGACAGAGCAATCAGCCCCAGCATTTT,CASSLISGQSNQPQHF
TRBV20-1,TRBJ2-1,medium-sized,TRBD2,TGCAGTGCTCTCCTAGCGGGGGGACTAAGTCATGAGCAGTTCTTC,CSALLAGGLSHEQFF
TRBV7-2,TRBJ1-5,.,.,TGTGCCAGCAGCTCCCGGGGCGGGGAAAATCAGCCCCAGCATTTT,CASSSRGGENQPQHF
TRBV7-2,TRBJ2-3,few,.,TGTGCCAGCAGCTTGAGGGAGAGAGCCCTCACAGATACGCAGTATTTT,CASSLRERALTDTQYF
TRBV11-1,TRBJ2-7,.,.,TGTGCCAGCAGCTTATCCGTACCTGGCGGCGGGTTAACCTACGAGCAGTACTTC,CASSLSVPGGGLTYEQYF
TRBV2,TRBJ2-1,few,TRBD1,TGTGCCAGCAGCAACAAGGACAGGGGGCCGGGTGAGCAGTTCTTC,CASSNKDRGPGEQFF
TRBV11-2,TRBJ2-7,few,.,TGTGCCAGCAGCTTTTCACCCCGGACAGGACTAAGCTCCTACGAGCAGTACTTC,CASSFSPRTGLSSYEQYF
TRBV6-1,TRBJ2-3,few,.,TGTGCCAGCAGGACGGGGGAGTACACAGATACGCAGTATTTT,CASRTGEYTDTQYF
TRBV7-9,TRBJ1-2,.,.,TGTGCCAGCAGCTCCGGGACACATAGCTACACCTTC,CASSSGTHSYTF
TRBV6-1,TRBJ1-1,once,TRBD1,TGTGCCAGCAGGCCAACAGGGGGCTGGACTGAAGCTTTCTTT,CASRPTGGWTEAFF
TRBV7-6,TRBJ2-2,few,.,TGTGCCAGCAGCTTAGGGGTAACCACCGGGGAGCTGTTTTTT,CASSLGVTTGELFF
TRBV12-3/TRBV12-4,TRBJ1-1,.,TRBD1,TGTGCCAGCAGTTTATCGGGGACAGGGAGAACTGAAGCTTTCTTT,CASSLSGTGRTEAFF
TRBV5-1,TRBJ2-3,few,.,TGCGCCAGCAGCTTGTCCGTGGGGGAGGTAATAGATACGCAGTATTTT,CASSLSVGEVIDTQYF
TRBV29-1,TRBJ1-2,few,.,TGCAGCGCACTCGAGGGCTATGGCTACACCTTC,CSALEGYGYTF
TRBV20-1,TRBJ1-5,few,.,TGCAGTGCTAGTCACGGGTCTCAGCCCCAGCATTTT,CSASHGSQPQHF
TRBV7-6,TRBJ2-5,few,TRBD2,TGTGCCAGCAGCTTAGCAGTTAGCGGGGGAGAGACCCAGTACTTC,CASSLAVSGGETQYF
TRBV6-5,TRBJ2-2,.,.,TGTGCCAGCAGTTACGCGGGGATATCGGGTCCCGGGGAGCTGTTTTTT,CASSYAGISGPGELFF
TRBV15,TRBJ2-5,few,TRBD1,TGTGCCACCAGCGAGGACAGGGAAGAGACCCAGTACTTC,CATSEDREETQYF
TRBV24-1,TRBJ2-5,many,.,TGTGCCACCAGTGATGTAGGTGAGGAGACCCAGTACTTC,CATSDVGEETQYF
TRBV13,TRBJ2-5,.,TRBD2,TGTGCCAGCAGCTCCGGACTAGCGGGGGGGTACCAAGAGACCCAGTACTTC,CASSSGLAGGYQETQYF
TRBV4-3,TRBJ1-1,many,TRBD1,TGCGCCAGCAGCCAAGATTGGGGACAGGGTGACGCTGAAGCTTTCTTT,CASSQDWGQGDAEAFF
TRBV29-1,TRBJ1-2,few,.,TGCAGCGCCACGGTAGACATCTATGGCTACACCTTC,CSATVDIYGYTF
TRBV15,TRBJ1-5,.,TRBD1,TGTGCCACCAGCAGATACAGGGGAGTTCCCCAGCATTTT,CATSRYRGVPQHF
TRBV7-9,TRBJ2-2,.,TRBD1,TGTGCCAGCAGTAACTCGGACAGGGTTTGGACCGGGGAGCTGTTTTTT,CASSNSDRVWTGELFF
TRBV27,TRBJ2-5,.,TRBD2,TGTGCCAGTCGAAGACTAGCGGGAAAAGAGACCCAGTACTTC,CASRRLAGKETQYF
TRBV6-1,TRBJ2-4,.,.,TGTGCCAGCAGTGAATTGGACAGAAACATTCAGTACTTC,CASSELDRNIQYF
TRBV5-6,TRBJ2-2,.,.,TGTGCCAGCAGCTTGGAATGGAGAGCCAACACCGGGGAGCTGTTTTTT,CASSLEWRANTGELFF
TRBV4-1,TRBJ2-3,few,.,TGCGCCAGCAGCCGATGGTGGGGCGGGGCTAGCACAGATACGCAGTATTTT,CASSRWWGGASTDTQYF
TRBV4-3,TRBJ2-7,.,.,TGCGCCAGCAGCCAATACGCATCGGATTCCTACGAGCAGTACTTC,CASSQYASDSYEQYF
TRBV10-2,TRBJ2-5,few,.,TGCGCCAGCAGTGACAGGCAAGAGACCCAGTACTTC,CASSDRQETQYF
TRBV6-2/TRBV6-3,TRBJ1-5,.,.,TGTGCCAGCAGTTATGCCTCGCCCCGTAGGGGCAATCAGCCCCAGCATTTT,CASSYASPRRGNQPQHF
TRBV20-1,TRBJ2-4,.,.,TGCAGTGCTAGGGATCAGGGGAGCATTCAGTACTTC,CSARDQGSIQYF
TRBV5-8,TRBJ1-2,few,.,TGTGCCAGCAGCTTGGGGCGGACGCCTGAAATCTATGGCTACACCTTC,CASSLGRTPEIYGYTF
TRBV10-1,TRBJ2-2,.,.,TGCGCCAGCAGTGACGCGGCGAGTCGCACCGGGGAGCTGTTTTTT,CASSDAASRTGELFF
TRBV7-9,TRBJ2-2,few,.,TGTGCCAGCAGCTTCGGTCTCCAGGAGCTGTTTTTT,CASSFGLQELFF
TRBV6-1,TRBJ2-6,few,.,TGTGCCAGCACCCTAACGGAGGCTGGGGCCAACGTCCTGACTTTC,CASTLTEAGANVLTF
TRBV7-9,TRBJ2-1,few,.,TGTGCCAGCAGCTTACGGACGGAAAGGGGGGATGAGCAGTTCTTC,CASSLRTERGDEQFF